This T cell receptor (beta chain) was recorded in a study of response to subunit inactivated influenza vaccine. The ends lost 6 bases at V and 4 bases at J; junction bases unmatched: 7. Germline V lookup: CDR1 MNHNS, CDR2 SASEGT. CDR3 size: 15 residues. Points from the study as a whole: With each seasonal influenza vaccination, the authors suggested, few new T cells are recruited.

Via MiXCR, TCRdb re-called the RT-PCR reads, giving one row per CDR3 protein. The top ten clones hold around 6.5% of a sample with 650,000 to 800,000 distinct CDR3 sequences, roughly 14% of them seen once. This clonotype was observed at least ten times. Its specificity is unknown. The material was PBMCs from blood, obtained roughly 15 days before vaccination. This chain connects TRBV6-1 to TRBJ2-2, with 8 bases fitting TRBD1. The sequence derives from a man aged 45 to 65 who received an inactivated influenza vaccine. Here the CDR3 DNA reads TGTGCCAGCAGACGGACAGGGTCGGGCACCGGGGAGCTGTTTTTT. This gives the protein CASRRTGSGTGELFF.